The 5 T cell receptor beta chains listed next were all sequenced from one sample in a study of shared clonotypes between healthy human individuals. Clones were sequenced by immunoSEQ multiplex PCR, and TCRdb holds only the in-frame ones, with some missing. In the table there are approximately 530,000 clones, roughly 95% of which are singletons. The sample was naive CD4+ T cells sorted from blood. Subset in this sample: CD45RA+ positively selected. The receptors here all came from a woman in her 30s in good health.

This rearrangement joins TRBV28 to TRBJ1-5; D is undetermined. Trimming removed 4 bases at V and 4 bases at J, with 8 bases between. The CDR3 has 13 residues. Germline V gives CDR1 MDHEN, CDR2 SYDVKM. The CDR3 DNA sequence: TGTGCCAGCAGTTACGGCCCGAATCAGCCCCAGCATTTT. It specifies CASSYGPNQPQHF.

J is TRBJ1-2 and V is TRBV2; D ambiguous. This CDR3 spans 11 amino acids. CDR1 is SNHLY and CDR2 is FYNNEI in the germline V gene. The ends were cut back, 5 bases at V and 7 bases at J, with 8 bases in the middle. Here the CDR3 DNA reads TGTGCCAGCAGTTGGTGGGTTGGCTACACCTTC. Translation gives CASSWWVGYTF. The whole variable domain, filled in from reference TRBV2 and TRBJ1-2, reads EPEVTQTPSHQVTQMGQEVILRCVPISNHLYFYWYRQILGQKVEFLVSFYNNEISEKSEIFDDQFSVERPDGSNFTLKIRSTKLEDSAMYFCASSWWVGYTFGSGTRLTVV.

This sequence joins TRBV28 and TRBJ1-5, with 9 nucleotides matching TRBD1. The length of the CDR3 is 14 residues. CDR1 and CDR2 from the germline V gene are MDHEN and SYDVKM. The V gene end was trimmed by 4 bases and the J gene end by 7 bases; junction bases not matched to a gene: 5. CDR3: CASSSGQGEQPQHF. The DNA for the CDR3 is TGTGCCAGCAGTTCGGGACAGGGCGAACAGCCCCAGCATTTT.

On this clone itself: The sample carries other DNA sequences with the same CDR3. V and J are TRBV29-1 and TRBJ1-1; D gene ambiguous. From germline, CDR1 is SQVTM and CDR2 ANQGSEA. Trimming stripped 6 bases from V and 0 bases from J, with 11 bases between. The CDR3 spans 13 residues. The CDR3 sequence is CSVAGRMNTEAFF. For the CDR3, the DNA is TGCAGCGTCGCCGGACGGATGAACACTGAAGCTTTCTTT.

The chain carries TRBV6-6 and TRBJ1-1; D uncertain. Germline CDR1 and CDR2: MNHNY and SVGAGI (reference sequence). The CDR3 sequence is 13 residues long. V gave up 2 bases and J gave up 5 bases, with 9 bases separating them. CDR3 DNA sequence: TGTGCCAGCAGTTACGGGGTTCCTACTGAAGCTTTCTTT. It translates to CASSYGVPTEAFF.